Shown below are 30 T cell receptor beta chains from a single sample sequenced in a study of radiotherapy plus CTLA-4 blockade in lung cancer. TCRdb keeps only in-frame clones here, not all; method: immunoSEQ multiplex PCR. This sample has over 75,000 clones, with 83% found just once. The specimen comprised peripheral blood, sampled from a patient treated with radiotherapy plus ipilimumab. These receptors were collected from a human donor with non-small cell lung cancer who had stable disease on radiotherapy plus ipilimumab.

The rearrangement joins TRBV12-5 to TRBJ2-5, with 7 nucleotides matching TRBD2. The V gene's germline CDR1 is LGHNT and CDR2 FRNRAP. CDR3 length: 13 residues. The trim removed 6 bases at V and 2 bases at J, leaving 3 bases unmatched. The CDR3 sequence: CASGGGLQETQYF. The CDR3 DNA is TGTGCTAGTGGGGGGGGACTACAAGAGACCCAGTACTTC.

This clone has only a few counts. This chain joins TRBV7-8 and TRBJ2-7; D remains ambiguous. Germline CDR1 reads SGHVS; CDR2 reads FQNEAQ. This CDR3 is 15 amino acids long. Trimming took 5 bases from V and 1 from J, leaving 15 bases between them. Here the CDR3 DNA reads TGTGCCAGCAGCACCCGAGTCCTGAGGTCCTACGAGCAGTACTTC. Translating it yields CASSTRVLRSYEQYF.

V and J are TRBV5-1 and TRBJ2-3, with 10 bases lining up with TRBD2. The CDR3 length is 15 residues. Germline CDR1 is SGHRS and CDR2 is YFSETQ. The V segment lost 5 bases and the J segment 1 base; nucleotides outside the gene matches: 4. The CDR3 region has the DNA TGCGCCAGCAGGGTTACTAGCGGGGGCACAGATACGCAGTATTTT. This gives the protein CASRVTSGGTDTQYF.

The CDR3 DNA sequence: TGCAGCGGCTCACCGTTAGCTAACTATGGCTACACCTTC. Translating it yields CSGSPLANYGYTF. The chain uses TRBV29-1 and TRBJ1-2; D is uncertain. The germline V gene has CDR1 SQVTM and CDR2 ANQGSEA. This CDR3 has 13 residues. V gave up 7 bases and J gave up 0 bases, with 12 bases separating them.

The rearrangement links TRBV9 to TRBJ2-3, with D possibly TRBD2 on 7 matching bases. Germline CDR1 reads SGDLS; CDR2 reads YYNGEE. V was clipped by 4 bases and J by 5 bases, with 14 bases between them. The CDR3 runs 14 residues. For the CDR3, the DNA is TGTGCCAGCAGCCCGGTGAGGGGGGGAGATACGCAGTATTTT. Its translation: CASSPVRGGDTQYF.

The genes are TRBV5-1 and TRBJ1-1; TRBD1 might be the D (6 bases). The germline CDR1 and CDR2 sequences are SGHRS and YFSETQ. The CDR3 covers 15 residues. The germline V and J ends were trimmed by 0 bases and 0 bases, with 9 bases remaining between them. DNA for the CDR3: TGCGCCAGCAGCTTGGCAGGGGCGATGAACACTGAAGCTTTCTTT. Its translation: CASSLAGAMNTEAFF.

The gene calls are TRBV18 and TRBJ2-3; no reliable D call. V dropped 3 bases and J dropped 2 bases, with 12 bases sitting between them. Germline CDR1 KGHSH, CDR2 LQKENI. The CDR3 consists of 15 residues. The CDR3 DNA follows: TGTGCCAGCTCACCGACACGGGCTACCACAGATACGCAGTATTTT. As protein: CASSPTRATTDTQYF. Based on the CDR3 plus reference TRBV18 and TRBJ2-3, the full variable domain is NAGVMQNPRHLVRRRGQEARLRCSPMKGHSHVYWYRQLPEEGLKFMVYLQKENIIDESGMPKERFSAEFPKEGPSILRIQQVVRGDSAAYFCASSPTRATTDTQYFGPGTRLTVL.

The V gene is TRBV7-8, the J gene TRBJ2-7; D is possibly TRBD2 (6 bases). Per germline, CDR1 SGHVS and CDR2 FQNEAQ. The CDR3 sequence is 14 residues long. The V end lost 7 bases, the J end lost 4 bases, and 17 bases lay between the germline ends. CDR3 in amino acids: CASKTSLSSYEQYF. DNA for the CDR3: TGTGCCAGCAAGACTAGTCTTAGTTCATACGAGCAGTACTTC.

The gene calls are TRBV27 and TRBJ2-7; D is possibly TRBD1 (5 bases). V was cut by 2 bases and J by 3 bases, with 14 bases left in between. The CDR3 runs to 15 residues. The germline V gene has CDR1 MNHEY and CDR2 SMNVEV (reference sequence). CDR3 loop: CASSLPYLDSYEQYF. In nucleotides, the CDR3 is TGTGCCAGCAGTTTACCATACCTTGACAGCTACGAGCAGTACTTC.

The chain recombines TRBV2 with TRBJ2-2; D gene uncertain. The CDR3 sequence is 12 residues long. Looked up from germline, CDR1 is SNHLY and CDR2 is FYNNEI. V shed 2 bases and J shed 6 bases, with 4 bases lying between them. CDR3 sequence reads: CASSELSGELFF. Here the CDR3 DNA reads TGTGCCAGCAGTGAATTGTCCGGGGAGCTGTTTTTT.

The genes are TRBV7-9 and TRBJ2-7, with 7 bases that match TRBD2. With 5 bases clipped from V and 3 bases from J, the junction kept 4 bases outside the gene matches. Germline lookup yields CDR1 SEHNR and CDR2 FQNEAQ (reference sequence). CDR3 length: 13 residues. DNA of the CDR3: TGTGCCAGCAGCGGGGGAGGGCTCTACGAGCAGTACTTC. Translating it yields CASSGGGLYEQYF.

The chain carries TRBV11-2 and TRBJ1-2; the match to TRBD1 covers 7 bases. Looked up from germline, CDR1 is SGHAT and CDR2 is FQNNGV. This CDR3 comprises 17 residues. The J segment lost 3 bases and the V segment lost 2 bases, leaving 12 bases of the junction unmatched. The CDR3 sequence is CASSLTTQTGLDYGYTF. The CDR3 DNA reads as TGTGCCAGCAGCTTAACAACACAGACAGGGTTGGACTATGGCTACACCTTC.

This chain uses TRBV28 with TRBJ2-7; D gene unclear. This CDR3 region has 12 residues. The V and J ends lost 10 bases and 7 bases respectively, with 17 bases between them. The germline V gene has CDR1 MDHEN and CDR2 SYDVKM. CDR3 amino acids: CATRVLPREQYF. The CDR3 nucleotides read TGTGCCACAAGGGTACTACCTAGAGAGCAGTACTTC.

The chain couples TRBV30 to TRBJ1-6; D ambiguous. The V gene lost 4 bases and the J gene lost 0 bases, with 13 bases spanning the gap. Germline V gene data show CDR1 as GTSNPN and CDR2 as SVGIG (reference sequence). The CDR3 is made up of 16 amino acids. The CDR3, as DNA: TGTGCCTGGAACAAGGACTGGACCTCCTATAATTCACCCCTCCACTTT. Translation gives CAWNKDWTSYNSPLHF.

Points on this clone: Here the CDR3 omits its conserved ending phenylalanine or tryptophan, so a read error is the likely source. V is TRBV19 and J is TRBJ1-2, with D maybe TRBD1 (5 bases). Germline V lookup: CDR1 LNHDA, CDR2 SQIVND (reference sequence). The CDR3 totals 14 residues. Trimming took off 5 bases at V and 4 bases at J, with 14 bases between the two ends. CDR3: CASSSQGSIYGYTS. CDR3 nucleotides: TGTGCCAGTAGTTCTCAGGGAAGTATCTATGGCTACACCTCC.

The V and J genes are TRBV5-1 and TRBJ2-3, with 13 bases aligning to TRBD2. V shed 3 bases, J shed 0 bases, and the junction held 7 bases outside the gene matches. The CDR3 runs to 18 residues. Germline values: CDR1 SGHRS, CDR2 YFSETQ. The CDR3 sequence: CASSSGLAGSPSTDTQYF. Here the CDR3 DNA reads TGCGCCAGCAGCTCGGGACTAGCGGGGTCGCCTAGCACAGATACGCAGTATTTT.

This clone appeared a few times. The identical CDR3 is also encoded by other nucleotide sequences in the sample. The chain uses TRBV18 and TRBJ1-1; D is unclear. The CDR3 runs 13 residues. V shed 7 bases and J shed 6 bases, with 15 bases lying between them. The germline CDR1 and CDR2 sequences are KGHSH and LQKENI. The CDR3 DNA follows: TGTGCCAGCTTAGGAAGACGAGGGTCTGAAGCTTTCTTT. It yields the protein CASLGRRGSEAFF.

V gene TRBV28 combines with J gene TRBJ2-1, with 12 bases lining up with TRBD2. There are 18 residues in the CDR3. Trimming removed 4 bases from V and 2 bases from J; junction bases left unmatched: 9. Per germline, CDR1 MDHEN and CDR2 SYDVKM. CDR3 in DNA: TGTGCCAGCAGTTCATCCCCCCGGACTAGCGGGACCTACAATGAGCAGTTCTTC. Translating gives CASSSSPRTSGTYNEQFF.

This chain links TRBV5-1 with TRBJ2-1, with 10 bases lining up with TRBD2. The germline gives CDR1 SGHRS, CDR2 YFSETQ. This CDR3 region has 13 residues. The V segment lost 0 bases and the J segment 10 bases; nucleotides outside the gene matches: 1. The CDR3 sequence: CASSLELAGEQFF. DNA of the CDR3: TGCGCCAGCAGCTTGGAACTAGCGGGGGAGCAGTTCTTC.

This clone was recorded a few times. Other DNA sequences in this specimen translate into the identical CDR3. J is TRBJ1-5 and V is TRBV5-6; weak D call: TRBD1 (5 bases). This CDR3 contains 15 residues. Germline-derived CDR1 and CDR2 are SGHDT and YYEEEE. Trimming left V 3 bases short and J 6 bases short, with 16 bases between. The CDR3, as DNA: TGTGCCAGCAGCTCCGGGTGGGGGGGGAGTCAGCCCCAGCATTTT. Protein product: CASSSGWGGSQPQHF. Based on the CDR3 plus reference TRBV5-6 and TRBJ1-5, the full variable domain is DAGVTQSPTHLIKTRGQQVTLRCSPKSGHDTVSWYQQALGQGPQFIFQYYEEEERQRGNFPDRFSGHQFPNYSSELNVNALLLGDSALYLCASSSGWGGSQPQHFGDGTRLSIL.

This clone was found once. The chain has TRBV7-9 and TRBJ1-2; the D gene is possibly TRBD1 (5 bases). The ends were cut back, 3 bases at V and 8 bases at J, with 10 bases in the middle. This CDR3 contains 12 residues. Germline V gene data show CDR1 as SEHNR and CDR2 as FQNEAQ (reference sequence). CDR3 sequence (DNA): TGTGCCAGCAGCTTCCAGGGTCGGGGCTACACCTTC. Amino acids: CASSFQGRGYTF. Full variable domain (rest looked up from reference TRBV7-9 and TRBJ1-2): DTGVSQNPRHKITKRGQNVTFRCDPISEHNRLYWYRQTLGQGPEFLTYFQNEAQLEKSRLLSDRFSAERPKGSFSTLEIQRTEQGDSAMYLCASSFQGRGYTFGSGTRLTVV.

This clone appeared once. The chain is built from TRBV5-5 and TRBJ2-7; 7 bases fit TRBD1. CDR3 size: 16 residues. After removal of 4 bases from V and 2 bases from J, the junction contained 12 bases not matched to a gene. Looked up from germline, CDR1 is SGHKS and CDR2 is YYEKEE (reference sequence). CDR3 loop: CASSPRQGLATYEQYF. The CDR3 nucleotides read TGTGCCAGCAGCCCTAGACAGGGTTTGGCTACCTACGAGCAGTACTTC. Based on the CDR3 plus reference TRBV5-5 and TRBJ2-7, the full variable domain is DAGVTQSPTHLIKTRGQQVTLRCSPISGHKSVSWYQQVLGQGPQFIFQYYEKEERGRGNFPDRFSARQFPNYSSELNVNALLLGDSALYLCASSPRQGLATYEQYFGPGTRLTVT.

This clone was detected a few times. V gene TRBV7-2 combines with J gene TRBJ2-7; D may be TRBD1 (6 bases). Trimming removed 1 base at V and 5 bases at J, with 12 bases between. The CDR3 covers 14 residues. Germline assignment: CDR1 SGHTA and CDR2 FQGNSA. The CDR3: CASSLVNRAHEQYF. DNA of the CDR3: TGTGCCAGCAGCTTAGTTAACAGGGCCCACGAGCAGTACTTC.

The chain employs TRBV2 and TRBJ2-1; 9 nucleotides line up with TRBD2. This CDR3 is 13 amino acids long. Germline V gives CDR1 SNHLY, CDR2 FYNNEI. V gave up 7 bases and J gave up 7 bases; unmatched junction bases: 5. The CDR3 sequence is CASTELAGNEQFF. The DNA of the CDR3 is TGTGCCAGCACGGAGCTAGCGGGGAATGAGCAGTTCTTC. The full variable domain, rest sourced from reference TRBV2 and TRBJ2-1, is EPEVTQTPSHQVTQMGQEVILRCVPISNHLYFYWYRQILGQKVEFLVSFYNNEISEKSEIFDDQFSVERPDGSNFTLKIRSTKLEDSAMYFCASTELAGNEQFFGPGTRLTVL.

This CDR3 is CASSDLGSLKFDTIYF. The CDR3 DNA is TGTGCCAGCAGTGACCTAGGGAGTTTAAAGTTTGACACCATATATTTT. J is TRBJ1-3 and V is TRBV2, with D unresolved. Trimming took off 3 bases at V and 8 bases at J, with 20 bases between the two ends. The CDR3 is made up of 16 amino acids. CDR1 SNHLY and CDR2 FYNNEI come from the germline V gene.

V usage is TRBV7-6 and J usage is TRBJ1-6, with 10 nucleotides matching TRBD1. J gave up 10 bases and V 2 bases, and 5 bases lay outside the gene matches. The CDR3 is made up of 15 amino acids. The germline V gene has CDR1 SGHVS and CDR2 FNYEAQ. In DNA form, the CDR3 reads TGTGCCAGCAGCTTACAGACAGGGGGCAACTCACCCCTCCACTTT. This encodes CASSLQTGGNSPLHF.

The chain carries TRBV7-9 and TRBJ2-5, with D unresolved. Germline values: CDR1 SEHNR, CDR2 FQNEAQ (reference sequence). V was clipped by 1 base and J by 2 bases, with 8 bases between them. The CDR3 is 14 residues long. CDR3 sequence: CASSLGRPQETQYF. For the CDR3, the DNA is TGTGCCAGCAGCTTAGGACGGCCTCAAGAGACCCAGTACTTC.

This clone was seen a few times. The chain has TRBV23-1 and TRBJ1-6, with D perhaps matching TRBD1 (6 bases). TRBV23-1 falls under the ORF class, with uncertain function. Trimming took 3 bases from V and 5 from J, leaving 14 bases between them. CDR3 size: 16 residues. The CDR3 loop is CASSHLTGPNNSPLHF. The CDR3 DNA reads as TGCGCCAGCAGTCACCTCACAGGGCCGAATAATTCACCCCTCCACTTT.

The rearrangement links TRBV27 to TRBJ2-4; D is undetermined. CDR1 MNHEY and CDR2 SMNVEV come from the germline V gene (reference sequence). This CDR3 has 12 amino acids. V shed 3 bases and J shed 6 bases, with 6 bases lying between them. The CDR3 protein is CASSFPGNIQYF. As DNA, the CDR3 is TGTGCCAGCAGTTTTCCGGGAAACATTCAGTACTTC.

The table lists this clone with a few counts. This chain joins TRBV28 and TRBJ1-2; D is perhaps TRBD1 (6 bases). Trimming stripped 5 bases from V and 12 bases from J, with 16 bases between. The CDR3 sequence is 12 residues long. Germline V gene lookup returns CDR1 MDHEN and CDR2 SYDVKM. The CDR3 protein is CASSPRDKYHTF. The CDR3 nucleotides are TGTGCCAGCAGTCCCCGGGACAAATATCACACCTTC.